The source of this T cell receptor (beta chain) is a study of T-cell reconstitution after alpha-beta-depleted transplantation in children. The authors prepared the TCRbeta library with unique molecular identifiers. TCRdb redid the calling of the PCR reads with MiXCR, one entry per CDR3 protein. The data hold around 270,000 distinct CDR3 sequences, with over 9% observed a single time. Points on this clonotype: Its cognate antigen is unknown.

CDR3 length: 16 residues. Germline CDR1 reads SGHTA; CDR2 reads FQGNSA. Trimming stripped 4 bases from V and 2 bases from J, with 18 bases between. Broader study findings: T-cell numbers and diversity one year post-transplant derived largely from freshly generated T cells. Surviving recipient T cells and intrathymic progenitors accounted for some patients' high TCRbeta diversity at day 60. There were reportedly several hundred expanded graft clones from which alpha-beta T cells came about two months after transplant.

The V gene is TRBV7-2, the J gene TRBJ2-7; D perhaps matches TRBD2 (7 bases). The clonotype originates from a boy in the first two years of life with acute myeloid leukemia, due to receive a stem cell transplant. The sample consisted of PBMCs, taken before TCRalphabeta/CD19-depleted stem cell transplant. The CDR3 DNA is TGTGCCAGCAGCTCGAGGGGGGGGACTGCGACCTACGAGCAGTACTTC. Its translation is CASSSRGGTATYEQYF.